This paragraph covers one T cell receptor (beta chain) sequence. Its target is not known. Unique molecular identifiers were used in preparing the TCRbeta library. TCRdb reanalysed the PCR reads using MiXCR and keeps one entry per CDR3 protein. The sample lists tens of thousands of distinct CDR3 sequences; roughly a sixth were seen once. The V gene lost 5 bases and the J gene lost 8 bases, with 12 bases spanning the gap. Germline V gene lookup returns CDR1 SEHNR and CDR2 FQNEAQ (reference sequence). The CDR3 consists of 12 residues. This entry belongs to a study of T-cell reconstitution after alpha-beta-depleted transplantation in children. Study-level results: A year had passed since transplant, and T-cell counts and diversity by then came mostly from newly produced T cells. Several patients had high TCRbeta diversity at day 60; it came from surviving recipient T cells and thymic progenitors. In patients about two months after transplant, alpha-beta T cells reportedly arose from several hundred expanded graft clones.

The sequencing here drew on PBMCs, mostly from graft donor cells, taken 180 days after TCRalphabeta/CD19-depleted stem cell transplant. The chain employs TRBV7-9 and TRBJ1-1; D not certain. This clonotype was obtained from a male patient aged 2-15 years who had a stem cell transplant for acute lymphoblastic leukemia, so the T cells may come from the graft donor. This CDR3 is CASSLSLGEAFF. The CDR3, as DNA: TGTGCCAGCAGCCTAAGCCTAGGAGAAGCTTTCTTT.